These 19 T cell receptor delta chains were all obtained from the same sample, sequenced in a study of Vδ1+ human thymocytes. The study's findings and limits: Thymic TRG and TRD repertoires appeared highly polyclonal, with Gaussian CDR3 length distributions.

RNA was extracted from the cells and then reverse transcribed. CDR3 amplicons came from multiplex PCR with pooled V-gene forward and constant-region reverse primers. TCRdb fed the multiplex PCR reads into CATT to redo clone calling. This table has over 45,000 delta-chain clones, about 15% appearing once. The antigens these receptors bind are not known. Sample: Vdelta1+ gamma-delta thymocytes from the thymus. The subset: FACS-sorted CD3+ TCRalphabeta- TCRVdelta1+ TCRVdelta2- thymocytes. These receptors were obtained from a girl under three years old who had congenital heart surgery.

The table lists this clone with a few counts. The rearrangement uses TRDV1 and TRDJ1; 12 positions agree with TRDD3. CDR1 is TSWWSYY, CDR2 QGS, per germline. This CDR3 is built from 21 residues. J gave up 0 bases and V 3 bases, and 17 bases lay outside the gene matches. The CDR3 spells CALGERIHWGIPNPYTDKLIF. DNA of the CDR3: TGTGCTCTTGGGGAGCGGATACACTGGGGGATACCCAACCCTTACACCGATAAACTCATCTTT.

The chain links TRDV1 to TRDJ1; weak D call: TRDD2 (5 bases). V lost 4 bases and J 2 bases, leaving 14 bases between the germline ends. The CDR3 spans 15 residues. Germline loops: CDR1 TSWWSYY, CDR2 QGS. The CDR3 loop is CALGAPSGWTDKLIF. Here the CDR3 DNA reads TGTGCTCTTGGGGCCCCTTCGGGGTGGACCGATAAACTCATCTTT.

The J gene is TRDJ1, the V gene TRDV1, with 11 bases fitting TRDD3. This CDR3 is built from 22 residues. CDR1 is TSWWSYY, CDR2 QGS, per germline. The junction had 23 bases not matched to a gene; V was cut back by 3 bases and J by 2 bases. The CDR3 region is CALGEAVSVGPYWGIVTDKLIF. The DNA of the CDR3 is TGTGCTCTTGGGGAGGCGGTTTCCGTAGGACCGTACTGGGGGATAGTAACCGATAAACTCATCTTT.

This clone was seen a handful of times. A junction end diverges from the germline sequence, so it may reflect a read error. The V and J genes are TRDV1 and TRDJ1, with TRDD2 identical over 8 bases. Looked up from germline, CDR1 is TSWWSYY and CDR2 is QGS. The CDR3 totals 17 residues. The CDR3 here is CALGTSYPTISTDKPIF. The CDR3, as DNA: TGTGCTCTTGGAACTTCCTACCCGACTATATCCACCGATAAACCCATCTTT.

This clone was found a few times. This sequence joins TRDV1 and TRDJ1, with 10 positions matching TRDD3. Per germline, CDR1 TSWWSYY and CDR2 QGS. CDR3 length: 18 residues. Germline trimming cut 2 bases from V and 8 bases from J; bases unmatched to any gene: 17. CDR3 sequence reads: CALGEYSYGGYGLGKLIF. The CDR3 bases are TGTGCTCTTGGGGAATATTCCTACGGGGGATACGGTTTAGGAAAACTCATCTTT.

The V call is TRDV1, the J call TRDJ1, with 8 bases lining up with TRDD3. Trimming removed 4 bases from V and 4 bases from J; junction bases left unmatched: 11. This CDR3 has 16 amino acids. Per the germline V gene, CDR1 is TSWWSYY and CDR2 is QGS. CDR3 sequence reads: CALGGFQAGGLDKLIF. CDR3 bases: TGTGCTCTTGGGGGTTTTCAGGCTGGGGGACTCGATAAACTCATCTTT.

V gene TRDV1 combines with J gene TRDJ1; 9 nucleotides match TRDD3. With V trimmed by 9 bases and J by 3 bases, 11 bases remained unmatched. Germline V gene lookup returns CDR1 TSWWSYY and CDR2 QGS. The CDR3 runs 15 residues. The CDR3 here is CALMGDMGEADKLIF. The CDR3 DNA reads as TGTGCTCTGATGGGGGATATGGGGGAGGCCGATAAACTCATCTTT.

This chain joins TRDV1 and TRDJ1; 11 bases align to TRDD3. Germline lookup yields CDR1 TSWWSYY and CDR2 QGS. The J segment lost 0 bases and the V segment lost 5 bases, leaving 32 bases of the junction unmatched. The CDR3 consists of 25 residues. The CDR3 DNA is TGTGCTCTTGGGAGGGGCCTGGGCTACCTGGGGGATACTCCACCGCTTCACCGCTACACCGATAAACTCATCTTT. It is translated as CALGRGLGYLGDTPPLHRYTDKLIF.

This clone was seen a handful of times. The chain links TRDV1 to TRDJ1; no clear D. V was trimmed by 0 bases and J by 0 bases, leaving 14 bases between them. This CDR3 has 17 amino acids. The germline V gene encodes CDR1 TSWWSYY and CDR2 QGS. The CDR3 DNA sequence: TGTGCTCTTGGGGAACTAGGCCCTTTTCTTTACACCGATAAACTCATCTTT. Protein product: CALGELGPFLYTDKLIF.

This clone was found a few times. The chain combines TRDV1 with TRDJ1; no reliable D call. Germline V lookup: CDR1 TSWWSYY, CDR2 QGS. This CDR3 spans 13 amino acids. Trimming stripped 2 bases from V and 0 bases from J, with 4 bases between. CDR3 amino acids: CALGEMNTDKLIF. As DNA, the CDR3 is TGTGCTCTTGGGGAAATGAACACCGATAAACTCATCTTT.

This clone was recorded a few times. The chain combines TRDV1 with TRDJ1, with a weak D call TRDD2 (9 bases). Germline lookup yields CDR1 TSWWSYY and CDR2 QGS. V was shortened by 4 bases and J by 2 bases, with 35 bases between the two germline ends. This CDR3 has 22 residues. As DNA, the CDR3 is TGTGCTCTTGGGGTAAAGCCTTCCTACGTCGGGAGGCTACTGGGGGGGACCGATAAACTCATCTTT. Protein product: CALGVKPSYVGRLLGGTDKLIF.

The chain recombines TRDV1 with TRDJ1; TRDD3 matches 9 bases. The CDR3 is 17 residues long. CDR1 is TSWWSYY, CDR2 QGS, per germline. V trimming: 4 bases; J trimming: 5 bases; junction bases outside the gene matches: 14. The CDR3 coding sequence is TGTGCTCTTGGGGGGGGGTCCTACTGGGGGACGCCTGATAAACTCATCTTT. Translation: CALGGGSYWGTPDKLIF.

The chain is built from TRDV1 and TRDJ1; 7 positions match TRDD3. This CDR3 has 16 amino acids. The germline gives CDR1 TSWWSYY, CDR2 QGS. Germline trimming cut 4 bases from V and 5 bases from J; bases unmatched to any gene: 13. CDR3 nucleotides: TGTGCTCTTGGGGGCCTTCGGTCTGGGGGCACTGATAAACTCATCTTT. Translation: CALGGLRSGGTDKLIF.

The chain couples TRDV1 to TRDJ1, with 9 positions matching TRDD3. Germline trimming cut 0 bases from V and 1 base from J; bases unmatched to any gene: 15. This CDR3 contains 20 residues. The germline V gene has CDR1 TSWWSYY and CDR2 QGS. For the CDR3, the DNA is TGTGCTCTTGGGGAACTGGGTCCATCGTACTGGGGGAGGGGCACCGATAAACTCATCTTT. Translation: CALGELGPSYWGRGTDKLIF.

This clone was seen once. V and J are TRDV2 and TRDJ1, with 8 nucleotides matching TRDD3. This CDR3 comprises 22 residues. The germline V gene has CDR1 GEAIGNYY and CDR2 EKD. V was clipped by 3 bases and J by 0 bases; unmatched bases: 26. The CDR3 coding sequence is TGTGCCTGTGACCCTCACGAGAGTAAGAGGTACTGGGGGGGGACTTACACCGATAAACTCATCTTT. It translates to CACDPHESKRYWGGTYTDKLIF.

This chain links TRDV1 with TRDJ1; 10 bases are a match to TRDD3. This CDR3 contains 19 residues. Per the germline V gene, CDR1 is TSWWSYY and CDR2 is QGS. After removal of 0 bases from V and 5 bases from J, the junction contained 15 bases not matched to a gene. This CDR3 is CALGELGTTTGGLLDKLIF. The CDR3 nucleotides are TGTGCTCTTGGGGAACTAGGAACTACGACTGGGGGATTACTGGATAAACTCATCTTT.

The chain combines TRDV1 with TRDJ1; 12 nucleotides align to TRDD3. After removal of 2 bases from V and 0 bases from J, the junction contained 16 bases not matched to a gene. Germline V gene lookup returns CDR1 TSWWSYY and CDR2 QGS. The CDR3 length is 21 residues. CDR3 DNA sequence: TGTGCTCTTGGGGAATCCTTAGGTACTGGGGGATACCCTACGTACACCGATAAACTCATCTTT. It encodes CALGESLGTGGYPTYTDKLIF.

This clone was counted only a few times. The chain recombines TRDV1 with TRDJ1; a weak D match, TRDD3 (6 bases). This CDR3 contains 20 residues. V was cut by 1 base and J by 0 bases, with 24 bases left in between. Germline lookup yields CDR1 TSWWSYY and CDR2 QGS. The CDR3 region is CALGEHYSLPLLGYTDKLIF. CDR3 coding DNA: TGTGCTCTTGGGGAACACTATAGCCTCCCCTTACTGGGCTACACCGATAAACTCATCTTT.

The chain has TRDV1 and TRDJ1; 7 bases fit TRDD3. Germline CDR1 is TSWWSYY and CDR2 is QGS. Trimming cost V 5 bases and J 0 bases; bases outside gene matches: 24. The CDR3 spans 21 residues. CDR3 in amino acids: CALGPGGSRTPLRTYTDKLIF. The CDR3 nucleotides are TGTGCTCTTGGGCCTGGGGGCTCTCGAACGCCCCTAAGGACGTACACCGATAAACTCATCTTT.